This entry lists 16 T cell receptor beta chains sequenced from one sample in a study of cytomegalovirus exposure and HLA in healthy donors. PCR amplification relied on 60 Vbeta primers (plus 13 Jbeta primers). Clones were read by immunoSEQ multiplex PCR, and TCRdb kept only the in-frame ones, dropping some. The sample has under 200,000 clones, around 80% seen once. Sequenced: PBMCs. These receptors came from a male donor in good health and CMV-seropositive.

Regarding this clone: In the same sample, other DNA sequences code for this CDR3. The chain employs TRBV4-1 and TRBJ2-1; tentative D call: TRBD2 (6 bases). Germline V gene lookup returns CDR1 MGHRA and CDR2 YSYEKL. The CDR3 runs to 14 residues. The V end lost 3 bases, the J end lost 4 bases, and 10 bases lay between the germline ends. The CDR3 coding sequence is TGCGCCAGCAGCCACTCTAGCGTTTACAATGAGCAGTTCTTC. This gives the protein CASSHSSVYNEQFF.

This sequence joins TRBV5-6 and TRBJ2-1, with D maybe TRBD2 (5 bases). V lost 3 bases and J 0 bases, leaving 19 bases between the germline ends. CDR1 SGHDT and CDR2 YYEEEE come from the germline V gene. CDR3 size: 18 residues. CDR3 sequence (DNA): TGTGCCAGCAGCTCCCTGACTGGCGTAGCGAGCTCCTACAATGAGCAGTTCTTC. Its translation is CASSSLTGVASSYNEQFF.

V and J are TRBV27 and TRBJ1-2; 12 bases line up with TRBD1. From germline, CDR1 is MNHEY and CDR2 SMNVEV (reference sequence). This CDR3 comprises 16 residues. The junction had 9 bases not matched to a gene; V was cut back by 5 bases and J by 5 bases. This CDR3 reads CASSVLGTGGEYGYTF. CDR3 DNA sequence: TGTGCCAGCAGTGTACTAGGGACAGGGGGCGAATATGGCTACACCTTC.

The chain employs TRBV21-1 and TRBJ2-1; the table's D call, TRBD2, has no DNA check behind it. TRBV21-1 is assigned pseudogene status. This CDR3 spans 18 amino acids. The CDR3 region has the DNA TGTGCCAGCAGCGCAATGTGGAGGATGAGCGGGAGGTTGAATGAGCAGTTCTTC. This gives the protein CASSAMWRMSGRLNEQFF.

The rearrangement joins TRBV4-3 to TRBJ2-5; D might be TRBD2 (6 bases). CDR3 length: 14 amino acids. V was trimmed by 1 base and J by 3 bases, leaving 9 bases between them. In germline, CDR1 is LGHNA, CDR2 YSLEER. The CDR3 here is CASSQGTTKETQYF. The CDR3 DNA reads as TGCGCCAGCAGCCAAGGGACTACTAAAGAGACCCAGTACTTC.

The chain couples TRBV9 to TRBJ1-1; TRBD1 matches 7 bases. CDR1 SGDLS and CDR2 YYNGEE come from the germline V gene. The CDR3 runs 13 residues. The trim removed 3 bases at V and 4 bases at J, leaving 3 bases unmatched. CDR3 in DNA: TGTGCCAGCAGCGGCGACAGGGCCACTGAAGCTTTCTTT. Protein product: CASSGDRATEAFF. The complete variable domain, with remaining parts taken from reference TRBV9 and TRBJ1-1, reads DSGVTQTPKHLITATGQRVTLRCSPRSGDLSVYWYQQSLDQGLQFLIQYYNGEERAKGNILERFSAQQFPDLHSELNLSSLELGDSALYFCASSGDRATEAFFGQGTRLTVV.

The chain couples TRBV6-1 to TRBJ2-2, with a possible D match to TRBD2 (5 bases). The CDR3 loop spans 13 amino acids. Germline-derived CDR1 and CDR2 are MNHNS and SASEGT. With 7 bases removed from V and 6 bases from J, the gap between germline ends came to 12 bases. CDR3 bases: TGTGCCAGCACCCAGTCCGGGGCCGGGGAGCTGTTTTTT. Translation: CASTQSGAGELFF.

The gene calls are TRBV11-2 and TRBJ1-1; 8 bases line up with TRBD1. V was clipped by 5 bases and J by 5 bases; unmatched bases: 10. CDR1 is SGHAT and CDR2 is FQNNGV in the germline V gene. The CDR3 covers 15 residues. The CDR3 DNA reads as TGTGCCAGCAGCATTCGGACAGGGCAGGGTACTGAAGCTTTCTTT. This encodes CASSIRTGQGTEAFF. Supplemented by reference TRBV11-2 and TRBJ1-1, the full variable domain reads EAGVAQSPRYKIIEKRQSVAFWCNPISGHATLYWYQQILGQGPKLLIQFQNNGVVDDSQLPKDRFSAERLKGVDSTLKIQPAKLEDSAVYLCASSIRTGQGTEAFFGQGTRLTVV.

V is TRBV7-6 and J is TRBJ1-2; D not resolved. Germline-derived CDR1 and CDR2 are SGHVS and FNYEAQ. This CDR3 contains 13 residues. V was clipped by 3 bases and J by 6 bases, with 11 bases between them. This chain's CDR3 is CASSFQAGHGYTF. DNA for the CDR3: TGTGCCAGCAGCTTTCAAGCGGGTCATGGCTACACCTTC.

CDR3 loop: CASSYWLAGDHNEQFF. Written as DNA, the CDR3 is TGTGCCAGCAGTTACTGGCTAGCGGGAGACCACAATGAGCAGTTCTTC. V usage is TRBV6-6 and J usage is TRBJ2-1, with 10 bases aligning to TRBD2. After removal of 1 base from V and 5 bases from J, the junction contained 5 bases not matched to a gene. Germline-derived CDR1 and CDR2 are MNHNY and SVGAGI (reference sequence). The CDR3 totals 16 residues.

V gene TRBV5-4 combines with J gene TRBJ1-1; D unresolved. The CDR3 is 16 amino acids. V was clipped by 4 bases and J by 6 bases, with 22 bases between them. Germline CDR1 SGHNT, CDR2 YYREEE (reference sequence). CDR3 residues: CASSPPVGRKYAEAFF. The CDR3, as DNA: TGTGCCAGCAGCCCCCCCGTTGGCAGGAAGTACGCTGAAGCTTTCTTT.

This clone has just a few counts. The germline gene is not matched at one end of the junction; a read error may be the cause. Other DNA sequences of this sample code for an identical CDR3. This rearrangement joins TRBV7-9 to TRBJ2-5, with D possibly matching TRBD1 (5 bases). CDR1 and CDR2 from the germline V gene are SEHNR and FQNEAQ (reference sequence). This CDR3 has 17 residues. The CDR3 sequence: CASSQDLWKGNQETQYF. The CDR3 DNA follows: TGCGCCAGCAGCCAAGATCTTTGGAAGGGGAACCAAGAGACCCAGTACTTC.

The chain couples TRBV5-1 to TRBJ2-7; 8 nucleotides align to TRBD2. Trimming took 0 bases from V and 2 from J; bases not matched to a gene: 4. Germline CDR1 is SGHRS and CDR2 is YFSETQ. This CDR3 spans 15 amino acids. For the CDR3, the DNA is TGCGCCAGCAGCTTGGCAGCGGGAGTCCCCTACGAGCAGTACTTC. This translates into CASSLAAGVPYEQYF.

J is TRBJ2-7 and V is TRBV2, with 8 bases lining up with TRBD2. With V trimmed by 11 bases and J by 5 bases, 8 bases remained unmatched. This CDR3 contains 12 residues. Germline CDR1 is SNHLY and CDR2 is FYNNEI. For the CDR3, the DNA is TGTGCCGCGGGGGGCAGGGCCCACGAGCAGTACTTC. It yields the protein CAAGGRAHEQYF.

DNA of the CDR3: TGTGCCAGCAGCTTGGGTGGGGTTAGCGGCGAAAAACTGTTTTTT. It is translated as CASSLGGVSGEKLFF. This chain uses TRBV5-4 with TRBJ1-4; no definite D call. Germline V gives CDR1 SGHNT, CDR2 YYREEE (reference sequence). V was cut by 0 bases and J by 8 bases, with 14 bases left in between. CDR3 length: 15 residues.

This chain connects TRBV10-3 to TRBJ1-2; 7 bases match TRBD1. Germline CDR1 is ENHRY and CDR2 is SYGVKD. The V and J ends lost 0 bases and 10 bases, in that order; junction bases with no gene match: 5. The CDR3 loop spans 13 amino acids. For the CDR3, the DNA is TGTGCCATCAGTGAGTCGAGGCAGGGGGTCTACACCTTC. Protein product: CAISESRQGVYTF.